These 21 T cell receptor beta chains share one sample of origin, sequenced in a study of T cells in localized non-small cell lung cancer (TCRdb year 2020). To prepare the library, the immunoSEQ multiplex PCR assay was applied. As stored in TCRdb, this immuneACCESS dataset retains in-frame rearrangements with V and J assigned. A fraction of the clones does not appear; measured against another copy, unresolved V genes explain less than half of the discrepancy, and the remainder lacks a known reason. The sample table contains approximately 40,000 clones; only one count was recorded for around 87% of them. Of the sample, about 4% is held by the ten largest clones. The sequencing used peripheral blood, collected before any cancer treatment. These TCRs come from a man aged 18-55 years with stage I lung adenocarcinoma.

Concerning this clone itself: A read error may produce the germline difference seen at one junction end. This chain uses TRBV5-1 with TRBJ1-5; 7 bases map to TRBD1. Germline values: CDR1 SGHRS, CDR2 YFSETQ. This CDR3 is built from 15 residues. The CDR3, as DNA: TGCGCCAGCGGCTTGTCGGACAGGACCAATCAGCCCCAGCATTTT. This encodes CASGLSDRTNQPQHF. The whole variable domain, filled in from reference TRBV5-1 and TRBJ1-5, reads KAGVTQTPRYLIKTRGQQVTLSCSPISGHRSVSWYQQTPGQGLQFLFEYFSETQRNKGNFPGRFSGRQFSNSRSEMNVSTLELGDSALYLCASGLSDRTNQPQHFGDGTRLSIL.

This chain joins TRBV7-9 and TRBJ2-7; tentative D call: TRBD2 (5 bases). CDR3 length: 14 residues. Germline lookup yields CDR1 SEHNR and CDR2 FQNEAQ (reference sequence). The V end lost 2 bases, the J end lost 0 bases, and 8 bases lay between the germline ends. This chain's CDR3 is CASSLMGSSYEQYF. CDR3 bases: TGTGCCAGCAGCTTAATGGGGAGCTCCTACGAGCAGTACTTC.

The genes are TRBV5-8 and TRBJ2-1; D is unresolved. Germline loops: CDR1 SGHTS, CDR2 YDEGEE. V was shortened by 2 bases and J by 0 bases, with 3 bases between the two germline ends. The CDR3 spans 13 residues. The CDR3 region has the DNA TGTGCCAGCAGCTTATACTCCTACAATGAGCAGTTCTTC. It specifies CASSLYSYNEQFF.

The rearrangement joins TRBV6-1 to TRBJ1-2, with a tentative D call TRBD1 (5 bases). The CDR3 has 14 amino acids. Trimming pared 7 bases from V and 4 bases from J, leaving 16 bases between. In germline, CDR1 is MNHNS, CDR2 SASEGT. The CDR3, as DNA: TGTGCCAGCATTGTGGAGGGGTGGGTCTATGGCTACACCTTC. It specifies CASIVEGWVYGYTF.

The chain links TRBV27 to TRBJ1-1; a possible D gene is TRBD1 (6 bases). Germline V gives CDR1 MNHEY, CDR2 SMNVEV (reference sequence). The CDR3 sequence is 14 residues long. V lost 1 base and J lost 3, with 9 bases in between. CDR3 nucleotides: TGTGCCAGCAGTTTATGGCAGGGGCACACTGAAGCTTTCTTT. It encodes CASSLWQGHTEAFF.

The chain couples TRBV18 to TRBJ2-3, with no clear D. The germline gives CDR1 KGHSH, CDR2 LQKENI. V dropped 3 bases and J dropped 6 bases, with 10 bases sitting between them. This CDR3 region has 13 residues. The CDR3: CASSPDLHDTQYF. The CDR3 region has the DNA TGTGCCAGCTCACCGGACCTCCACGATACGCAGTATTTT.

The chain couples TRBV6-5 to TRBJ1-1; D gene ambiguous. With 1 base removed from V and 1 base from J, the gap between germline ends came to 7 bases. The CDR3 is 14 amino acids. From germline, CDR1 is MNHEY and CDR2 SVGAGI. DNA of the CDR3: TGTGCCAGCAGTTACTTTGGGTCGAACACTGAAGCTTTCTTT. Its translation: CASSYFGSNTEAFF.

The rearrangement joins TRBV11-2 to TRBJ2-3; 8 bases map to TRBD1. Per the germline V gene, CDR1 is SGHAT and CDR2 is FQNNGV. After removal of 3 bases from V and 1 base from J, the junction contained 9 bases not matched to a gene. The CDR3 covers 17 residues. Here the CDR3 reads CASSFSLTGDGTDTQYF. For the CDR3, the DNA is TGTGCCAGCAGCTTTTCCCTGACAGGGGATGGCACAGATACGCAGTATTTT.

J is TRBJ1-2 and V is TRBV14; TRBD1 matches 9 bases. In germline, CDR1 is SGHDN, CDR2 FVKESK. Trimming removed 5 bases from V and 3 bases from J; junction bases left unmatched: 7. The CDR3 loop spans 15 amino acids. DNA for the CDR3: TGTGCCAGCAGCACTAACCGGGACAGGGACTATGGCTACACCTTC. Its protein is CASSTNRDRDYGYTF.

CDR3 in amino acids: CASSSDSTYNEQFF. The CDR3 DNA follows: TGTGCCAGCAGTTCGGACTCGACCTACAATGAGCAGTTCTTC. V and J are TRBV6-5 and TRBJ2-1; D is possibly TRBD2 (5 bases). Trimming left V 4 bases short and J 2 bases short, with 9 bases between. This CDR3 spans 14 amino acids. Germline assignment: CDR1 MNHEY and CDR2 SVGAGI.

The J gene is TRBJ2-3, the V gene TRBV9; TRBD1 matches 12 bases. Losses at the gene ends were 4 bases for V and 3 bases for J; bases not matched to a gene: 3. The CDR3 consists of 15 residues. CDR1 and CDR2 (germline): SGDLS, YYNGEE. The CDR3 bases are TGTGCCAGCAGCAGGGACAGGGGGCTGACAGATACGCAGTATTTT. It specifies CASSRDRGLTDTQYF.

The chain has TRBV13 and TRBJ1-3, with D tentatively TRBD1 (6 bases). The germline V gene has CDR1 PRHDT and CDR2 FYEKMQ (reference sequence). The V end lost 5 bases, the J end lost 4 bases, and 12 bases lay between the germline ends. This CDR3 has 14 amino acids. CDR3 nucleotide sequence: TGTGCCAGCAGCGTAGTCACAGGGGGAAACACCATATATTTT. This gives the protein CASSVVTGGNTIYF.

This clone was picked up a small number of times. The chain recombines TRBV5-1 with TRBJ2-3, with 10 bases lining up with TRBD2. V trimming: 4 bases; J trimming: 0 bases; junction bases outside the gene matches: 5. The CDR3 has 16 residues. Germline V CDR1 and CDR2: SGHRS, YFSETQ. The CDR3 DNA follows: TGCGCCAGCAGCCTAAGCGGGGGGGTAAGCACAGATACGCAGTATTTT. Protein: CASSLSGGVSTDTQYF.

The rearrangement links TRBV19 to TRBJ2-1, with 7 positions matching TRBD2. The germline V gene encodes CDR1 LNHDA and CDR2 SQIVND (reference sequence). This CDR3 contains 16 residues. V lost 5 bases and J lost 6; bases outside the gene matches: 13. CDR3 bases: TGTGCCAGTAGTCCGATTGGAGTGGGGGGGTTCAATGAGCAGTTCTTC. As protein: CASSPIGVGGFNEQFF.

With regard to this clone: The junction does not match germline at one end; this may be a read error. The genes are TRBV19 and TRBJ2-1; tentative D call: TRBD2 (6 bases). CDR1 LNHDA and CDR2 SQIVND come from the germline V gene (reference sequence). This CDR3 has 11 residues. CDR3 coding DNA: TGTGCCAGCGCACTCAAAGGGAGGAAGATCTTC. The encoded protein is CASALKGRKIF. Combining the CDR3 with reference TRBV19 and TRBJ2-1 gives the whole variable domain DGGITQSPKYLFRKEGQNVTLSCEQNLNHDAMYWYRQDPGQGLRLIYYSQIVNDFQKGDIAEGYSVSREKKESFPLTVTSAQKNPTAFYLCASALKGRKIFGPGTRLTVL.

The chain uses TRBV9 and TRBJ2-2; D call uncertain. Germline V lookup: CDR1 SGDLS, CDR2 YYNGEE. Trimming shortened V by 0 bases and J by 1 base, and 4 bases separated the two germline ends. The CDR3 covers 14 residues. The CDR3: CASSVDQNTGELFF. The CDR3 DNA reads as TGTGCCAGCAGCGTAGATCAGAACACCGGGGAGCTGTTTTTT.

The chain employs TRBV4-3 and TRBJ2-6; D is possibly TRBD2 (7 bases). Per germline, CDR1 LGHNA and CDR2 YSLEER. There are 18 residues in the CDR3. Trimming cost V 4 bases and J 0 bases, with 16 bases left between them. CDR3 protein: CASSPTRGPFSGANVLTF. The CDR3 coding sequence is TGCGCCAGCAGCCCGACGCGGGGGCCCTTCTCTGGGGCCAACGTCCTGACTTTC.

V is TRBV5-1 and J is TRBJ2-5; 9 bases match TRBD2. The germline CDR1 and CDR2 sequences are SGHRS and YFSETQ. After removal of 1 base from V and 4 bases from J, the junction contained 8 bases not matched to a gene. The CDR3 runs to 16 residues. The CDR3 DNA sequence: TGCGCCAGCAGCTTGCAAGCGGGGGGAATTTCAGAGACCCAGTACTTC. It specifies CASSLQAGGISETQYF.

The gene calls are TRBV29-1 and TRBJ2-7; D unresolved. V was trimmed by 5 bases and J by 2 bases, leaving 16 bases between them. The CDR3 extends over 14 amino acids. Germline V gene sequence: CDR1 SQVTM, CDR2 ANQGSEA. This chain's CDR3 is CSVLSRLGPYEQYF. The CDR3 DNA reads as TGCAGCGTTTTATCCCGCCTAGGGCCCTACGAGCAGTACTTC.

J is TRBJ1-2 and V is TRBV9; D is unresolved. The germline V gene has CDR1 SGDLS and CDR2 YYNGEE. The ends were cut back, 3 bases at V and 6 bases at J, with 9 bases in the middle. This CDR3 spans 12 amino acids. The CDR3, as DNA: TGTGCCAGCAGCGAGGAGGGTAATGGCTACACCTTC. It translates to CASSEEGNGYTF.

The CDR3 nucleotides read TGTGCCAGCAGTGAGGATCCTCAGGCCTACTATGGCTACACCTTC. This codes for CASSEDPQAYYGYTF. J is TRBJ1-2 and V is TRBV6-1; D is ambiguous. V was pared by 3 bases and J by 3 bases, with 14 bases between. This CDR3 region has 15 residues. Germline V CDR1 and CDR2: MNHNS, SASEGT.